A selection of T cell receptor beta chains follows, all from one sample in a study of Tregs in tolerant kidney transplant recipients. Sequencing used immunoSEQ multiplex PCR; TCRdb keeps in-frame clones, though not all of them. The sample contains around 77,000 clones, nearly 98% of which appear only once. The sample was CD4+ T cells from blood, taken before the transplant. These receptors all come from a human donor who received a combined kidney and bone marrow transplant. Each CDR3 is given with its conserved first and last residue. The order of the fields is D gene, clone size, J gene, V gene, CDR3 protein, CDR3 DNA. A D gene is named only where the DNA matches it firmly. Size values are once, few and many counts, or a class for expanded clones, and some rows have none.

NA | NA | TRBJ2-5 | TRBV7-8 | CASSSPTAQGAETQYF | TGTGCCAGCAGCTCCCCGACAGCACAGGGAGCGGAGACCCAGTACTTC
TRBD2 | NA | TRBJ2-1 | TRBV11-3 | CASSPELAGVYNEQFF | TGTGCCAGCAGCCCCGAGCTAGCGGGAGTTTACAATGAGCAGTTCTTC
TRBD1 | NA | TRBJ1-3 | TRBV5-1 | CASSAGTGSVTIYF | TGCGCCAGCAGCGCCGGGACAGGGTCCGTCACCATATATTTT
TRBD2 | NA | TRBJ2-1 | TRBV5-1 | CASSFTGTSGSDEQFF | TGCGCCAGCAGCTTTACCGGGACTAGCGGGAGCGATGAGCAGTTCTTC
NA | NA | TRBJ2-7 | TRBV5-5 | CASSGTGIYEQYF | TGTGCCAGCAGCGGAACAGGGATCTACGAGCAGTACTTC
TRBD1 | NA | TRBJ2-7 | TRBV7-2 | CASSLVVGQSYEQYF | TGTGCCAGCAGCTTAGTCGTGGGACAGTCCTACGAGCAGTACTTC
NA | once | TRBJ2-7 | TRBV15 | CATSRVLGSTYEQYF | TGTGCCACCAGCAGAGTGTTGGGCTCTACCTACGAGCAGTACTTC
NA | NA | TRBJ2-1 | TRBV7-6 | CASSLEGTFSSYNEQFF | TGTGCCAGCAGCTTAGAAGGGACTTTCAGCTCCTACAATGAGCAGTTCTTC
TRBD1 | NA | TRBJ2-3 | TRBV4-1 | CASRDRGPTDTQYF | TGCGCCAGCAGGGACAGGGGACCCACAGATACGCAGTATTTT
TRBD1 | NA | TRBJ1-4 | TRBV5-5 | CASSDRDRGAGNEKLFF | TGTGCCAGCAGCGACCGGGACAGGGGCGCTGGTAATGAAAAACTGTTTTTT
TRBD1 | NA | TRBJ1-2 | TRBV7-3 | CASSVTGGGVGYTF | TGTGCCAGCAGCGTAACAGGGGGCGGCGTTGGCTACACCTTC
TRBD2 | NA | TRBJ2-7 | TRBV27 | CASSPLGTRTNEQYF | TGTGCCAGCAGTCCCCTCGGGACTAGGACTAACGAGCAGTACTTC
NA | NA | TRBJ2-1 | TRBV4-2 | CASSARTTNYNEQFF | TGTGCCAGCAGCGCACGGACTACGAACTACAATGAGCAGTTCTTC
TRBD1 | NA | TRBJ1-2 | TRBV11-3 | CASSLDRTGLDYGYTF | TGTGCCAGCAGCTTAGATCGGACAGGGCTGGACTATGGCTACACCTTC
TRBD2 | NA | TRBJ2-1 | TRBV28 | CASTALGEGRNEQFF | TGTGCCAGCACTGCTTTGGGGGAGGGGAGGAATGAGCAGTTCTTC
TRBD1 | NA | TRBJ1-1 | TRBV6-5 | CASSYVTGGNTEAFF | TGTGCCAGCAGTTACGTGACAGGGGGGAACACTGAAGCTTTCTTT
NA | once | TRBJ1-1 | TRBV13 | CASRETGNTEAFF | TGTGCCAGCCGAGAGACAGGGAACACTGAAGCTTTCTTT
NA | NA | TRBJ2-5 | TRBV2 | CASSEIREETQYF | TGTGCCAGCAGTGAAATCAGGGAAGAGACCCAGTACTTC
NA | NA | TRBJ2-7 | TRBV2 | CASTPTYTSYEQYF | TGTGCCAGCACTCCGACTTACACCTCCTACGAGCAGTACTTC
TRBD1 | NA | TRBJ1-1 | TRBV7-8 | CASSLVGGGAGTEAFF | TGTGCCAGCAGCTTAGTAGGAGGGGGCGCAGGCACTGAAGCTTTCTTT
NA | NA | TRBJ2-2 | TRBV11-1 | CASSLDGGSAATNTGELFF | TGTGCCAGCAGCTTGGACGGTGGTAGCGCAGCAACGAACACCGGGGAGCTGTTTTTT
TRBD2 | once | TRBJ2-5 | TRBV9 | CASSFGAGAMETQYF | TGTGCCAGCAGCTTTGGCGCGGGAGCGATGGAGACCCAGTACTTC
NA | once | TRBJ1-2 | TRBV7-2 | CASSADSFYGYTF | TGTGCCAGCAGCGCGGACAGCTTCTATGGCTACACCTTC
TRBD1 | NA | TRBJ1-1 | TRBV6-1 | CASRWTGDTEAFF | TGTGCCAGCAGATGGACAGGGGATACTGAAGCTTTCTTT
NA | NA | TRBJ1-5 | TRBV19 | CASSTGQLIRSQHF | TGTGCCAGTAGCACAGGACAGCTAATCAGGTCCCAGCATTTT
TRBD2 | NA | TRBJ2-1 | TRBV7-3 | CASSSSRIAGEANEQFF | TGTGCCAGCAGCTCCTCCCGGATCGCGGGAGAGGCCAATGAGCAGTTCTTC
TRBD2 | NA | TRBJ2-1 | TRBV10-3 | CAISAGTSGPEDSYNEQFF | TGTGCCATCAGCGCCGGGACTAGCGGTCCCGAAGACTCCTACAATGAGCAGTTCTTC
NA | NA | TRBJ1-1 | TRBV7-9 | CASSLASVMNTEAFF | TGTGCCAGCAGCTTAGCGTCAGTGATGAACACTGAAGCTTTCTTT
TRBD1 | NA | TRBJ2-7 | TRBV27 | CASSLGMTPSTGIPYEQYF | TGTGCCAGCAGTTTAGGGATGACCCCTTCGACAGGGATACCCTACGAGCAGTACTTC
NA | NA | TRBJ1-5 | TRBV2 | CASSPGNNQPQHF | TGTGCCAGCAGTCCAGGAAACAATCAGCCCCAGCATTTT
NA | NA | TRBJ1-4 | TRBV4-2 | CASSQDGREGRKLFF | TGTGCCAGCAGCCAAGACGGGAGAGAGGGGAGAAAACTGTTTTTT
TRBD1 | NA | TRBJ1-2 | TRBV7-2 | CASSRQGGNYGYTF | TGTGCCAGCAGCCGACAGGGAGGTAACTATGGCTACACCTTC
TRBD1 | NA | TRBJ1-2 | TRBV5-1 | CASSLGTGGNYGYTF | TGCGCCAGCAGCTTAGGGACAGGGGGAAACTATGGCTACACCTTC
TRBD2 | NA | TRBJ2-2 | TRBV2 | CASTVTSAGELFF | TGTGCCAGCACCGTAACTAGCGCCGGGGAGCTGTTTTTT
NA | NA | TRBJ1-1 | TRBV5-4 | CASTGGAGGHTEAFF | TGTGCCAGCACCGGGGGAGCGGGAGGTCACACTGAAGCTTTCTTT
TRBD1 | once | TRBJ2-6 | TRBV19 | CASSPQGAGANVLTF | TGTGCCAGTAGTCCCCAGGGGGCTGGGGCCAACGTCCTGACTTTC
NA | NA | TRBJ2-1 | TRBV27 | CASSPLAISYNEQFF | TGTGCCAGCTCCCCTCTAGCGATCTCCTACAATGAGCAGTTCTTC
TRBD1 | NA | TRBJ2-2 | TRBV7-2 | CASSFDRVNGELFF | TGTGCCAGCAGCTTTGACAGGGTCAACGGGGAGCTGTTTTTT
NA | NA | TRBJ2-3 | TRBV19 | CASSEQLYTDTQYF | TGTGCCAGTAGCGAACAGCTCTACACAGATACGCAGTATTTT
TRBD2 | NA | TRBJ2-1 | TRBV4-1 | CASRGAGGFNEQFF | TGCGCCAGCAGAGGGGCGGGAGGGTTTAATGAGCAGTTCTTC
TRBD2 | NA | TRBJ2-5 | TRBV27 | CASSLSGTSKETQYF | TGTGCCAGCAGTTTATCCGGGACTAGCAAAGAGACCCAGTACTTC
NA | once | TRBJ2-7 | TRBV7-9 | CASSLVSGYAYEQYF | TGTGCCAGCAGCTTAGTTAGCGGATACGCCTACGAGCAGTACTTC
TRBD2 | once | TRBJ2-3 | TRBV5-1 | CASSSILAGRTDTQYF | TGCGCCAGCAGCTCCATACTAGCGGGGAGAACAGATACGCAGTATTTT
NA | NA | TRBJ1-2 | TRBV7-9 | CASREDRGYGYTF | TGTGCCAGCAGGGAGGACAGAGGGTATGGCTACACCTTC
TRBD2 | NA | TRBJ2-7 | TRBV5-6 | CASSLPSGRGGEQYF | TGTGCCAGCAGCTTGCCCAGCGGGAGGGGGGGCGAGCAGTACTTC
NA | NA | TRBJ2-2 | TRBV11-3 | CASSLGGGAWNTGELFF | TGTGCCAGCAGCTTAGGAGGGGGGGCGTGGAACACCGGGGAGCTGTTTTTT
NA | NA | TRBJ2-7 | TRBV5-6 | CASSFEPSDPIEQYF | TGTGCCAGCAGCTTCGAACCTAGCGACCCGATAGAGCAGTACTTC
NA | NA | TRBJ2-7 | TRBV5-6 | CASSFRHEQYF | TGTGCCAGCAGCTTCAGGCACGAGCAGTACTTC
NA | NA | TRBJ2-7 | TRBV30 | CAWSVNRGGEQYF | TGTGCCTGGAGTGTAAACAGGGGAGGCGAGCAGTACTTC
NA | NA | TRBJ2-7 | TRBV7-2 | CASSMRDGYEQYF | TGTGCCAGCAGCATGCGGGACGGCTACGAGCAGTACTTC
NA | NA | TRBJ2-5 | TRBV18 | CASSPSEETQYF | TGTGCCAGCTCACCATCTGAAGAGACCCAGTACTTC
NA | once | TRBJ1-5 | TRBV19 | CASTGGIGQPQHF | TGTGCCAGTACGGGGGGGATAGGACAGCCCCAGCATTTT
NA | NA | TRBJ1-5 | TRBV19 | CASSMAGHEGDQPQHF | TGTGCCAGTAGTATGGCGGGCCACGAAGGAGATCAGCCCCAGCATTTT